This TCR beta chain is from a study of response to subunit inactivated influenza vaccine. This clonotype was counted a few times. Its antigen is as yet unknown. The germline gives CDR1 MGHDK, CDR2 SYGVNS. This CDR3 has 16 residues. Trimming took 1 base from V and 0 from J, leaving 10 bases between them. TCRdb reanalysed the RT-PCR reads using MiXCR and keeps one entry per CDR3 protein. This repertoire shows 500,000 to 600,000 distinct CDR3 sequences, approximately 16% found once; its top ten account for around 3%. Overall study results and limits: Only a handful of new T cells, the authors suggested, are recruited with each seasonal influenza vaccination.

This specimen consisted of CD4+ T cells sorted from PBMCs, obtained about 23 months after vaccination. This rearrangement joins TRBV25-1 to TRBJ2-1; possibly TRBD2 for D (6 bases). The receptor's source is a man aged 50 to 75 who received an inactivated influenza vaccine. The CDR3 loop is CASSEWAGSSYNEQFF. The CDR3 nucleotides read TGTGCCAGCAGTGAATGGGCGGGGTCCTCCTACAATGAGCAGTTCTTC. The variable domain in full, with the rest retrieved from reference TRBV25-1 and TRBJ2-1, is EADIYQTPRYLVIGTGKKITLECSQTMGHDKMYWYQQDPGMELHLIHYSYGVNSTEKGDLSSESTVSRIRTEHFPLTLESARPSHTSQYLCASSEWAGSSYNEQFFGPGTRLTVL.